The 20 T cell receptor beta chains below all came from one sample that was sequenced in a study of cytomegalovirus exposure and HLA in healthy donors. Both 60 Vbeta primers and 13 Jbeta primers went into the PCR. Sequencing was performed with immunoSEQ multiplex PCR; in TCRdb, only in-frame clones are kept and a portion is missing. The sample holds 150,000 or so clones, less than 80% seen once. Sequencing input: PBMCs. The receptors come from a female donor in good health and CMV-seronegative.

The rearrangement joins TRBV2 to TRBJ1-2, with D possibly being TRBD1 (5 bases). Germline-derived CDR1 and CDR2 are SNHLY and FYNNEI. This CDR3 region has 14 residues. V lost 7 bases and J 8 bases, leaving 20 bases between the germline ends. Here the CDR3 DNA reads TGTGCCAGCATCCCCTACGTTCCCCAGGGCGGCTACACCTTC. Its translation is CASIPYVPQGGYTF.

This rearrangement joins TRBV30 to TRBJ1-6; D remains ambiguous. Per germline, CDR1 GTSNPN and CDR2 SVGIG (reference sequence). The V end was cut by 0 bases, the J end by 7 bases, with 10 bases between. The CDR3 loop spans 14 amino acids. The CDR3 DNA reads TGTGCCTGGAGTGTAGACAAAAAAAATTCACCCCTCCACTTT. This translates into CAWSVDKKNSPLHF.

Notes on this clone: A junction end diverges from the germline sequence, so it may reflect a read error. The chain joins TRBV4-3 to TRBJ1-2; D gene uncertain. CDR3 size: 15 residues. Per the germline V gene, CDR1 is LGHNA and CDR2 is YSLEER. CDR3 protein: CASSQGRGSGYGCTF. The CDR3 DNA is TGCGCCAGCAGCCAAGGACGGGGATCGGGCTATGGCTGCACCTTC.

The genes are TRBV5-5 and TRBJ1-2; D perhaps matches TRBD1 (5 bases). The V gene's germline CDR1 is SGHKS and CDR2 YYEKEE (reference sequence). The ends were cut back, 1 base at V and 8 bases at J, with 15 bases in the middle. The CDR3 sequence is 14 residues long. The DNA of the CDR3 is TGTGCCAGCAGCTTGACTGTGCAGGGTTGGGGCTACACCTTC. Its translation: CASSLTVQGWGYTF.

The chain couples TRBV18 to TRBJ2-7; 7 nucleotides match TRBD2. This CDR3 region has 15 residues. CDR1 is KGHSH and CDR2 is LQKENI in the germline V gene. With V trimmed by 3 bases and J by 2 bases, 7 bases remained unmatched. The CDR3 sequence is CASSPNQRGTYEQYF. Written as DNA, the CDR3 is TGTGCCAGCTCACCTAATCAGCGGGGCACCTACGAGCAGTACTTC.

The sample holds a few counts of this clone. The V gene is TRBV19, the J gene TRBJ1-5; D may be TRBD1 (5 bases). CDR3 length equals 13 residues. CDR1 and CDR2 (germline): LNHDA, SQIVND (reference sequence). Trimming cost V 4 bases and J 5 bases, with 9 bases left between them. CDR3 sequence reads: CASSRVRDQPQHF. The CDR3 bases are TGTGCCAGTAGTAGGGTCAGGGATCAGCCCCAGCATTTT.

V is TRBV30 and J is TRBJ2-5; D is ambiguous. Between the trimmed V and J ends, which lost 5 bases and 13 bases, there was a span of 14 bases. CDR1 GTSNPN and CDR2 SVGIG come from the germline V gene (reference sequence). CDR3 length: 10 residues. The CDR3 region is CAWALRGWYF. The DNA for the CDR3 is TGTGCCTGGGCTTTGAGAGGATGGTACTTC.

The V gene is TRBV27, the J gene TRBJ2-1; D not resolved. Trimming pared 1 base from V and 6 bases from J, leaving 13 bases between. The CDR3 has 15 residues. Looked up from germline, CDR1 is MNHEY and CDR2 is SMNVEV (reference sequence). The DNA of the CDR3 is TGTGCCAGCAGTTTATACCAAACTGCGGTCAATGAGCAGTTCTTC. It specifies CASSLYQTAVNEQFF.

This clone was seen only a few times. One end of the junction fails to match germline, which may point to a read error. The chain carries TRBV4-2 and TRBJ2-6; maybe TRBD1 (6 bases). The CDR3 is 17 amino acids. Germline lookup yields CDR1 LGHNA and CDR2 YNFKEQ. CDR3 coding DNA: TGTGCCAGCAGCCAAGACAGGGGTCTCGCTGGGGCCAACGGCCTGACTTTC. It specifies CASSQDRGLAGANGLTF.

This clone was picked up a small number of times. The V and J genes are TRBV5-1 and TRBJ1-2, with TRBD1 matching over 10 bases. Germline values: CDR1 SGHRS, CDR2 YFSETQ. The CDR3 covers 16 residues. Trimming cost V 5 bases and J 5 bases; bases outside gene matches: 12. The CDR3 protein is CASRPTTDRGAYGYTF. CDR3 coding DNA: TGCGCCAGCAGGCCAACAACGGACAGGGGGGCGTATGGCTACACCTTC.

This clone was counted between two and nine times. The rearrangement links TRBV9 to TRBJ2-5, with 11 nucleotides matching TRBD2. Germline V CDR1 and CDR2: SGDLS, YYNGEE. Trimming cost V 4 bases and J 4 bases; bases outside gene matches: 9. The CDR3 length is 16 residues. For the CDR3, the DNA is TGTGCCAGCAGCTCTCCGGGTCTAGCGGGGGGAGAGACCCAGTACTTC. It yields the protein CASSSPGLAGGETQYF.

The chain recombines TRBV6-1 with TRBJ2-7; 13 nucleotides line up with TRBD2. V gave up 4 bases and J gave up 5 bases; unmatched junction bases: 8. Germline-derived CDR1 and CDR2 are MNHNS and SASEGT. The CDR3 contains 16 residues. The CDR3 DNA reads as TGTGCCAGCAGTGTCTCGGGACTAGCGGGATTCAACGAGCAGTACTTC. Translation gives CASSVSGLAGFNEQYF.

The rearrangement joins TRBV7-8 to TRBJ1-3, with D maybe TRBD1 (5 bases). The CDR3 runs to 17 residues. The ends were cut back, 2 bases at V and 4 bases at J, with 18 bases in the middle. Germline V gene lookup returns CDR1 SGHVS and CDR2 FQNEAQ. The CDR3 loop reads CASSLRWQGLGGNTIYF. CDR3 DNA: TGTGCCAGCAGCTTAAGGTGGCAGGGTTTAGGGGGAAACACCATATATTTT.

This clone appeared a few times. CDR3 sequence reads: CASSVAGSDYGYTF. The DNA for the CDR3 is TGTGCCAGCAGCGTAGCGGGTTCGGACTATGGCTACACCTTC. V and J are TRBV9 and TRBJ1-2; D remains unclear. Germline V gene sequence: CDR1 SGDLS, CDR2 YYNGEE. The CDR3 is 14 amino acids. Deletions cut 0 bases from V and 3 bases from J, with 9 bases between.

This clone was observed a handful of times. The rearrangement joins TRBV5-1 to TRBJ1-1, with 10 bases identical to TRBD1. CDR3 length equals 14 residues. The germline gives CDR1 SGHRS, CDR2 YFSETQ. With 5 bases clipped from V and 7 bases from J, the junction kept 8 bases outside the gene matches. CDR3 sequence (DNA): TGCGCCAGCAGGCCGGGACAGGGGTCGGGTGAAGCTTTCTTT. This sequence encodes CASRPGQGSGEAFF. The whole variable domain, filled in from reference TRBV5-1 and TRBJ1-1, reads KAGVTQTPRYLIKTRGQQVTLSCSPISGHRSVSWYQQTPGQGLQFLFEYFSETQRNKGNFPGRFSGRQFSNSRSEMNVSTLELGDSALYLCASRPGQGSGEAFFGQGTRLTVV.

Only a few counts were recorded for this clone. The chain employs TRBV7-2 and TRBJ2-2, with D possibly matching TRBD1 (6 bases). V was cut by 5 bases and J by 7 bases, with 11 bases left in between. The germline CDR1 and CDR2 sequences are SGHTA and FQGNSA. This CDR3 has 13 amino acids. Here the CDR3 reads CASSPTGLGELFF. The CDR3 DNA is TGTGCCAGCAGCCCAACAGGGCTCGGGGAGCTGTTTTTT.

The CDR3 DNA reads TGTGCCAGCAGCTTGGGGGGACTAGTCTCCTACGAGCAGTACTTC. This translates into CASSLGGLVSYEQYF. This chain uses TRBV7-2 with TRBJ2-5, with 8 bases matching TRBD2. The DNA end favors TRBJ2-7, so the J call may be wrong. In germline, CDR1 is SGHTA, CDR2 FQGNSA. The CDR3 sequence is 15 residues long.

V is TRBV30 and J is TRBJ2-7; TRBD1 matches at 9 bases. Germline trimming cut 3 bases from V and 4 bases from J; bases unmatched to any gene: 16. Germline V lookup: CDR1 GTSNPN, CDR2 SVGIG (reference sequence). The CDR3 is made up of 17 amino acids. Written as DNA, the CDR3 is TGTGCCTGGAGCGAATATTCCCCGGGACAGGGACCTTACGAGCAGTACTTC. It encodes CAWSEYSPGQGPYEQYF.

This clone turned up a few times. CDR3 loop: CASSQDLGGTGFGYTF. CDR3 coding DNA: TGTGCCAGCAGCCAAGATCTCGGCGGGACAGGGTTCGGCTACACCTTC. The chain combines TRBV4-2 with TRBJ1-2, with TRBD1 matching over 9 bases. V lost 0 bases, J lost 8 bases, and 10 bases stayed unmatched. The CDR3 has 16 amino acids. In germline, CDR1 is LGHNA, CDR2 YNFKEQ.

V usage is TRBV27 and J usage is TRBJ1-2; TRBD1 matches at 9 bases. The CDR3 runs 15 residues. Trimming cost V 8 bases and J 8 bases; bases outside gene matches: 15. Germline V gene sequence: CDR1 MNHEY, CDR2 SMNVEV (reference sequence). In nucleotides, the CDR3 is TGTGCCAGCTCTCCCCGACAGGGGGGCAAGGGAGGCTACACCTTC. Amino acids: CASSPRQGGKGGYTF.